This T cell receptor (beta chain) emerged from a study of blood T cell repertoires in COVID-19. Study background: There were acute and convalescent COVID-19 samples, and they came from the United States, Italy and Spain.

Measured with immunoSEQ multiplex PCR; TCRdb has only the in-frame clones, and not every one. The sample shows 120,000 or so clones, 90% of them seen only once. Seattle patient enrollment occurred during active infection, with longitudinal follow-up thereafter. The germline CDR1 and CDR2 sequences are SQVTM and ANQGSEA. This CDR3 spans 12 amino acids. Trimming pared 4 bases from V and 6 bases from J, leaving 13 bases between. Material for sequencing was peripheral blood. The chain links TRBV29-1 to TRBJ2-7; D is possibly TRBD2 (5 bases). The TCR originated in a woman aged 60-75 years with COVID-19, enrolled during active disease. This CDR3 is CSVGALGSEQYF. In nucleotides, the CDR3 is TGCAGCGTTGGGGCCCTTGGGAGCGAGCAGTACTTC.